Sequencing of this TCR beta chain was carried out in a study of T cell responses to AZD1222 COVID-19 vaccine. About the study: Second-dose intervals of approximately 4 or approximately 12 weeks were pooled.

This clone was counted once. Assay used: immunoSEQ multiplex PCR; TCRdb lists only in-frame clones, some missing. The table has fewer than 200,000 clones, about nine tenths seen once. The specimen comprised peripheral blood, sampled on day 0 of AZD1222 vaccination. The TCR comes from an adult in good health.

For the CDR3, the DNA is TGTGCCAGCAGGAAGAACCCACAGGGGAACTATGGCTACACCTTC. It is translated as CASRKNPQGNYGYTF. This chain connects TRBV7-8 to TRBJ1-2, with 7 bases fitting TRBD1. This CDR3 is 15 amino acids long. CDR1 and CDR2 from the germline V gene are SGHVS and FQNEAQ. V dropped 6 bases and J dropped 2; count of bases not matched to a gene: 9.